Listed here are 11 T cell receptor beta chains from one sample, sequenced in a study of blood T cell repertoires in COVID-19. Sequencing used immunoSEQ multiplex PCR; TCRdb keeps in-frame clones, though not all of them. The sample includes a few hundred thousand clones, approximately 89% of them seen just once. Sequencing input: PBMCs or T cells enriched from blood (not recorded which). These receptor sequences come from a middle-aged woman who had recovered from COVID-19.

The rearrangement joins TRBV2 to TRBJ1-6, with a tentative D call TRBD1 (5 bases). The CDR3 contains 15 residues. Trimming took 2 bases from V and 3 from J, leaving 8 bases between them. Germline CDR1 reads SNHLY; CDR2 reads FYNNEI. The CDR3 is CASSERQIYNSPLHF. The DNA of the CDR3 is TGTGCCAGCAGTGAAAGACAGATCTATAATTCACCCCTCCACTTT.

The rearrangement joins TRBV2 to TRBJ1-2; 9 bases match TRBD1. V was pared by 2 bases and J by 7 bases, with 8 bases of the junction left unmatched. The CDR3 runs 15 residues. The germline gives CDR1 SNHLY, CDR2 FYNNEI. The DNA of the CDR3 is TGTGCCAGCAGTGAATCTCGGGGACAGGGAGGTGGCTACACCTTC. Its translation is CASSESRGQGGGYTF.

The V gene is TRBV12-3 or TRBV12-4, the J gene TRBJ2-2; 10 bases map to TRBD2. CDR3 length: 12 residues. The junction had 3 bases not matched to a gene; V was cut back by 2 bases and J by 15 bases. As DNA, the CDR3 is TGTGCCAGCAGTTTACTAGCGGGAGTGATGTTTTTT. Its translation is CASSLLAGVMFF.

Worth noting for this clone: Other DNA sequences of this sample code for an identical CDR3. The chain carries TRBV4-3 and TRBJ1-3, with D maybe TRBD1 (5 bases). The germline CDR1 and CDR2 sequences are LGHNA and YSLEER. Trimming took 0 bases from V and 0 from J, leaving 6 bases between them. The CDR3 totals 15 residues. The chain's CDR3 is CASSQDRASGNTIYF. CDR3 bases: TGCGCCAGCAGCCAAGACAGGGCCTCTGGAAACACCATATATTTT.

Concerning this clone: The same CDR3 also results from other DNA sequences found in this sample. The rearrangement uses TRBV7-3 and TRBJ1-2, with TRBD1 matching over 9 bases. The germline V gene has CDR1 SGHTA and CDR2 FQGTGA. The CDR3 has 13 amino acids. V dropped 5 bases and J dropped 8; count of bases not matched to a gene: 6. The DNA for the CDR3 is TGTGCCAGCAGCCCCGGGACAGGGAGGGGCTACACCTTC. Amino acids: CASSPGTGRGYTF.

This clone was seen once. This chain connects TRBV30 to TRBJ1-1; no definite D call. This CDR3 region has 11 residues. Trimming left V 1 base short and J 6 bases short, with 6 bases between. Germline V gives CDR1 GTSNPN, CDR2 SVGIG (reference sequence). The DNA for the CDR3 is TGTGCCTGGAGTGCCCGGGCTGAAGCTTTCTTT. Protein product: CAWSARAEAFF. The whole variable domain, remainder taken from reference TRBV30 and TRBJ1-1, is SQTIHQWPATLVQPVGSPLSLECTVEGTSNPNLYWYRQAAGRGLQLLFYSVGIGQISSEVPQNLSASRPQDRQFILSSKKLLLSDSGFYLCAWSARAEAFFGQGTRLTVV.

In this sample, this clone turned up once. The gene calls are TRBV5-1 and TRBJ2-7; TRBD2 agrees at 9 bases. Germline V gene sequence: CDR1 SGHRS, CDR2 YFSETQ. J gave up 2 bases and V 4 bases, and 4 bases lay outside the gene matches. The CDR3 runs 14 residues. The CDR3, as DNA: TGCGCCAGCAGCACCGGGACTAGCCCCTACGAGCAGTACTTC. It encodes CASSTGTSPYEQYF.

The genes are TRBV27 and TRBJ2-1; 12 positions match TRBD2. CDR1 and CDR2 from the germline V gene are MNHEY and SMNVEV (reference sequence). CDR3 size: 16 residues. V was pared by 6 bases and J by 5 bases, with 8 bases of the junction left unmatched. In DNA form, the CDR3 reads TGTGCCAGCAGCTGGACTAGCGGGAACATTAACAATGAGCAGTTCTTC. This translates into CASSWTSGNINNEQFF.

The rearrangement links TRBV27 to TRBJ2-5, with D tentatively TRBD2 (6 bases). There are 16 residues in the CDR3. Germline CDR1 is MNHEY and CDR2 is SMNVEV (reference sequence). V was shortened by 5 bases and J by 3 bases, with 19 bases between the two germline ends. CDR3 DNA: TGTGCCAGCAGTCGGAGGGATGGGGGATTGGAAGAGACCCAGTACTTC. It is translated as CASSRRDGGLEETQYF.

The chain joins TRBV4-2 to TRBJ1-3, with TRBD1 as a possible D gene (5 bases). The CDR3 totals 18 residues. CDR1 and CDR2 (germline): LGHNA, YNFKEQ. Trimming took 1 base from V and 0 from J, leaving 16 bases between them. Here the CDR3 reads CASSQGFGGQNSGNTIYF. Here the CDR3 DNA reads TGTGCCAGCAGCCAAGGGTTCGGCGGACAAAACTCTGGAAACACCATATATTTT.

In this sample, this clone turned up once. The V and J genes are TRBV2 and TRBJ1-4, with a tentative D call TRBD1 (6 bases). CDR1 is SNHLY, CDR2 FYNNEI, per germline. The germline V and J ends were trimmed by 3 bases and 10 bases, with 18 bases remaining between them. CDR3 length equals 15 residues. The CDR3: CASSERGGRKGKLFF. CDR3 sequence (DNA): TGTGCCAGCAGTGAGAGGGGGGGTAGAAAAGGAAAACTGTTTTTT.